These T cell receptor beta chains were read from a single sample in a study of identical twins. TCRdb independently ran MiXCR on the 5' RACE reads; one entry per CDR3 protein. The top ten clones hold 7.2% of a sample with some 300,000 distinct CDR3 sequences, about 12% of them seen once. These data were also filed under a second study, of yellow fever vaccine responses in identical twins.

Sequenced input: CD8+ T cells sorted from blood. The receptors come from a woman between 18 and 30 years old in good health. Both conserved end residues are part of each CDR3. A D gene is named only where the DNA matches it firmly. Clone size is given for some rows only: seen once, a few or many times, or a class if the clone is expanded.

clone size,V gene,D gene,J gene,CDR3 DNA,CDR3 protein
NA,TRBV7-6,NA,TRBJ2-7,TGTGCCAGCAGCTTAGAGGACAGATACGAGCAGTACTTC,CASSLEDRYEQYF
NA,TRBV2,NA,TRBJ1-1,TGTGCCAGCATTAAATCCACTGAAGCTTTCTTT,CASIKSTEAFF
few,TRBV29-1,TRBD1,TRBJ1-5,TGCAGCGTTGAAGAAGGGACAGGGAATCAGCCCCAGCATTTT,CSVEEGTGNQPQHF
few,TRBV13,NA,TRBJ2-7,TGTGCCAGCAGCGCAAGGATAGCTAGTAGTGAGATCTACGAGCAGTACTTC,CASSARIASSEIYEQYF
NA,TRBV29-1,TRBD2,TRBJ2-3,TGCAGCGTTGATGGGCGGGAGCCTAGCACAGATACGCAGTATTTT,CSVDGREPSTDTQYF
many,TRBV12-3/TRBV12-4,NA,TRBJ2-1,TGTGCCAGCAGTGGCCTAGCGTCCCCGTTGAATGAGCAGTTCTTC,CASSGLASPLNEQFF
few,TRBV2,NA,TRBJ2-1,TGTGCCAGCTTACGTCGAGGGGGGGGCTCCTACAATGAGCAGTTCTTC,CASLRRGGGSYNEQFF
many,TRBV10-3,NA,TRBJ2-5,TGTGCCATCAGTGAGTCTCCCGGGACAGCGGGAGAGACCCAGTACTTC,CAISESPGTAGETQYF
NA,TRBV12-5,TRBD1,TRBJ2-1,TGTGCTACTACCGGGACAGGGTCAAATGAGCAGTTCTTC,CATTGTGSNEQFF
few,TRBV12-3/TRBV12-4,NA,TRBJ2-5,TGTGCCAGCACTAGCGTTCAAGAGACCCAGTACTTC,CASTSVQETQYF
NA,TRBV28,NA,TRBJ2-3,TGTGCCAGCAGTTTAGAGGGGGACTTATCTAATACGCAGTATTTT,CASSLEGDLSNTQYF
few,TRBV11-1,NA,TRBJ2-1,TGTGCCAGCAGCTACATAGCGATTTCCCACAATGAGCAGTTCTTC,CASSYIAISHNEQFF
few,TRBV7-9,NA,TRBJ2-6,TGTGCCACCCCCTTCGCCTGGGGCGGCGGGGCCAACGTCCTGACTTTC,CATPFAWGGGANVLTF
NA,TRBV27,TRBD1,TRBJ2-2,TGTGCCAGCAGTCCGGGACAGGGGCTCGGGGAGCTGTTTTTT,CASSPGQGLGELFF
NA,TRBV2,TRBD2,TRBJ2-5,TGTGCCAGCGCCTCTAGCGGGCAAGAGACCCAGTACTTC,CASASSGQETQYF
many,TRBV4-1,NA,TRBJ2-1,TGCGCCAGCAGCCAAACCACAGGACTAAACAATGAGCAGTTCTTC,CASSQTTGLNNEQFF
NA,TRBV12-3/TRBV12-4,NA,TRBJ1-1,TGTGCCAGCAGCCCCGAGGGAGACACTGAAGCTTTCTTT,CASSPEGDTEAFF
many,TRBV9,TRBD2,TRBJ2-3,TGTGCCAGCAGCGTCCTGGGACTAGCGGATAGCACAGATACGCAGTATTTT,CASSVLGLADSTDTQYF
NA,TRBV7-8,NA,TRBJ2-1,TGTGCCAGCAGCTCAGAACTCCACTACAATGAGCAGTTCTTC,CASSSELHYNEQFF
NA,TRBV4-1,NA,TRBJ2-2,TGCGCCAGCAGCCAGGGGAAAGTAGATTACGCGAACACCGGGGAGCTGTTTTTT,CASSQGKVDYANTGELFF